Presented here are 10 T cell receptor beta chains from one specimen sequenced in a study of T cell responses to AZD1222 COVID-19 vaccine. The repertoire was sequenced with immunoSEQ multiplex PCR; TCRdb's copy has only in-frame clones and lacks some. This table holds about 77,000 clones, roughly 90% found once. The sample in question was peripheral blood, obtained 28 days after the second AZD1222 dose. The origin of the receptors is an adult who received the AZD1222 COVID-19 vaccine.

This clone was seen a single time. The rearrangement links TRBV6-5 to TRBJ1-5; TRBD1 might be the D (5 bases). Trimming stripped 5 bases from V and 7 bases from J, with 15 bases between. This CDR3 comprises 14 residues. In germline, CDR1 is MNHEY, CDR2 SVGAGI. The CDR3 DNA is TGTGCCAGCAGTCAAACTCAGGGTCAGCAGCCCCAGCATTTT. Its translation: CASSQTQGQQPQHF.

The J gene is TRBJ1-2, the V gene TRBV9, with D uncertain. V lost 1 base and J 0 bases, leaving 19 bases between the germline ends. This CDR3 has 18 amino acids. Germline V gene sequence: CDR1 SGDLS, CDR2 YYNGEE. CDR3: CASSVMSLVTASNYGYTF. CDR3 nucleotide sequence: TGTGCCAGCAGCGTAATGTCCTTAGTAACGGCTTCTAACTATGGCTACACCTTC. The whole variable domain, filled in from reference TRBV9 and TRBJ1-2, reads DSGVTQTPKHLITATGQRVTLRCSPRSGDLSVYWYQQSLDQGLQFLIQYYNGEERAKGNILERFSAQQFPDLHSELNLSSLELGDSALYFCASSVMSLVTASNYGYTFGSGTRLTVV.

V and J are TRBV11-2 and TRBJ1-1, with D uncertain. From germline, CDR1 is SGHAT and CDR2 FQNNGV. V was clipped by 3 bases and J by 5 bases, with 10 bases between them. This CDR3 has 13 amino acids. CDR3 sequence (DNA): TGTGCCAGCAGCTTGGAGGGCGGAACTGAAGCTTTCTTT. Protein: CASSLEGGTEAFF.

This rearrangement joins TRBV20-1 to TRBJ1-2; tentatively, D is TRBD1 (6 bases). The CDR3 is made up of 13 amino acids. Germline loops: CDR1 DFQATT, CDR2 SNEGSKA (reference sequence). The V and J ends lost 3 bases and 1 base respectively, with 9 bases between them. CDR3 in amino acids: CSASLQGNYGYTF. CDR3 DNA: TGCAGTGCTAGTTTACAGGGTAACTATGGCTACACCTTC.

The chain uses TRBV9 and TRBJ2-1, with 13 bases aligning to TRBD2. V was clipped by 0 bases and J by 10 bases; unmatched bases: 7. This CDR3 has 16 amino acids. Germline V CDR1 and CDR2: SGDLS, YYNGEE. The DNA of the CDR3 is TGTGCCAGCAGCGTAGCTGCGGGACTAGCGGGGCGGGAGCAGTTCTTC. This sequence encodes CASSVAAGLAGREQFF.

With regard to this clone: The same CDR3 also results from other DNA sequences found in this sample. The rearrangement links TRBV11-3 to TRBJ2-2, with D perhaps assigned TRBD1 or TRBD2 (5 bases each). Per the germline V gene, CDR1 is SGHNT and CDR2 is YENEEA. Deletions cut 3 bases from V and 5 bases from J, with 7 bases between. The CDR3 consists of 13 residues. The CDR3 protein is CASSFGGTGELFF. CDR3 nucleotides: TGTGCCAGCAGCTTTGGGGGAACCGGGGAGCTGTTTTTT.

The chain uses TRBV7-8 and TRBJ1-6; D gene unclear. V lost 1 base to trimming and J lost 7 bases, with 5 bases between them. Germline-derived CDR1 and CDR2 are SGHVS and FQNEAQ. The CDR3 has 13 amino acids. The CDR3: CASSLGGNSPLHF. The CDR3 DNA reads as TGTGCCAGCAGCTTAGGAGGGAATTCACCCCTCCACTTT.

The sample holds a few counts of this clone. In DNA, the CDR3 is TGTGCCAGCAGTCCGGGACAGGGCTTTCTTTTGGGCTATGGCTACACCTTC. Protein sequence: CASSPGQGFLLGYGYTF. This chain uses TRBV6-6 with TRBJ1-2, with 9 nucleotides matching TRBD1. Per the germline V gene, CDR1 is MNHNY and CDR2 is SVGAGI (reference sequence). V dropped 5 bases and J dropped 4; count of bases not matched to a gene: 14. The CDR3 spans 17 residues.

In its sample, this clone was seen once. The chain uses TRBV6-2 or TRBV6-3 and TRBJ1-2; possibly TRBD1 for D (5 bases). The germline gives CDR1 MNHEY, CDR2 SVGEGT. Trimming cost V 6 bases and J 5 bases, with 22 bases left between them. This CDR3 is built from 16 residues. The CDR3 here is CASSLQDGGGRYGYTF. The CDR3 DNA is TGTGCCAGCAGCTTACAGGACGGAGGCGGGAGGTATGGCTACACCTTC.

The V gene is TRBV5-1, the J gene TRBJ1-1; the match to TRBD1 covers 7 bases. The CDR3 is 14 amino acids. Germline V CDR1 and CDR2: SGHRS, YFSETQ. Losses at the gene ends were 4 bases for V and 4 bases for J; bases not matched to a gene: 7. Here the CDR3 DNA reads TGCGCCAGCAGCGGGCCCTCAGGGGGCACTGAAGCTTTCTTT. Amino acid sequence: CASSGPSGGTEAFF.